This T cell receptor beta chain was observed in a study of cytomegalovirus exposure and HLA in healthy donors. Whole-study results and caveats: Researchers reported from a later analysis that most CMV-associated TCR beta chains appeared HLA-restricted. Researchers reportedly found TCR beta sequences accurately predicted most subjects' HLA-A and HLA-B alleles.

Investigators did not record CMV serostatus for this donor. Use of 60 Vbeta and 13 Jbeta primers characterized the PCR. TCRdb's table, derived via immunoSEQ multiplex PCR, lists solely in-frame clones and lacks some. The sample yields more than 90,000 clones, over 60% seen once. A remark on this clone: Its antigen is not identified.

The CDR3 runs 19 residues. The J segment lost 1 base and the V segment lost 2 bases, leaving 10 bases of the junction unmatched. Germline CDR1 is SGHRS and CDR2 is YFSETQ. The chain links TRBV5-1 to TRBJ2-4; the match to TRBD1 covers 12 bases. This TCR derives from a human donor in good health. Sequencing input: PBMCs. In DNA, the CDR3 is TGCGCCAGCAGCTTTGGGGGGACAGGGGGCAGGCCCGCCAAAAACATTCAGTACTTC. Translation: CASSFGGTGGRPAKNIQYF.